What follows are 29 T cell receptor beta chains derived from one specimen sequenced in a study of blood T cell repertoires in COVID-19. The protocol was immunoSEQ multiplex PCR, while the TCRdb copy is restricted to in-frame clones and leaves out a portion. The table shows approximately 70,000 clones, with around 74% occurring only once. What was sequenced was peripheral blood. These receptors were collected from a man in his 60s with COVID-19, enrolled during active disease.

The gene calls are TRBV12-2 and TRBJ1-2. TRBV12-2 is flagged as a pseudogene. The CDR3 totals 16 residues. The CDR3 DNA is TGTGCAAGTCGCTCCTCCGGAGCAGCAAAGAACTATGGCTACACCTTC. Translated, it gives CASRSSGAAKNYGYTF.

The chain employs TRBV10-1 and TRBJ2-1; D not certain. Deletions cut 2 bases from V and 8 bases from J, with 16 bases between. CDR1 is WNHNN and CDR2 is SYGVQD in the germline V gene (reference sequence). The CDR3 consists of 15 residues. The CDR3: CASSEEAWKPHEQFF. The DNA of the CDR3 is TGCGCCAGCAGTGAGGAGGCTTGGAAACCCCATGAGCAGTTCTTC.

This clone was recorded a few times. CDR3 bases: TGTGCCAGCAGCCTCACTGAACAGGGGCGCAGGAACACTGAAGCTTTCTTT. As protein: CASSLTEQGRRNTEAFF. This chain connects TRBV3-1 (or the pseudogene TRBV3-2) to TRBJ1-1; 7 bases line up with TRBD1. This CDR3 contains 17 residues. J gave up 1 base and V 4 bases, and 12 bases lay outside the gene matches. Germline V gives CDR1 LGHDT, CDR2 YNNKEL (reference sequence).

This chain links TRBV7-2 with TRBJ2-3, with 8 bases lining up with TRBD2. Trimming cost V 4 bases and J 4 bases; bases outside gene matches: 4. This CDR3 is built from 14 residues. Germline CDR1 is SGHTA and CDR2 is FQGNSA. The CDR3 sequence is CASSSAGASDTQYF. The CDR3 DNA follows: TGTGCCAGCAGCTCAGCGGGAGCATCAGATACGCAGTATTTT.

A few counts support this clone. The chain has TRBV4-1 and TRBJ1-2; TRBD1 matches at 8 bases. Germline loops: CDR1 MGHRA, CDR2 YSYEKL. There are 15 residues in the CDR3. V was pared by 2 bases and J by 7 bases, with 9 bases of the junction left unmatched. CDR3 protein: CASSQIFQGASGYTF. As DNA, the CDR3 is TGCGCCAGCAGCCAAATTTTTCAGGGGGCGAGTGGCTACACCTTC.

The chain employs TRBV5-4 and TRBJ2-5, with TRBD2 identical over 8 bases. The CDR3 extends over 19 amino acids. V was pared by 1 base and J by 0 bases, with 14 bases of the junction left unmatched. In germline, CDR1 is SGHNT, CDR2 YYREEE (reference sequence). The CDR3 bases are TGTGCCAGCAGCTTGATACTAGCGGTGGGTAACCCGTACCAAGAGACCCAGTACTTC. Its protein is CASSLILAVGNPYQETQYF.

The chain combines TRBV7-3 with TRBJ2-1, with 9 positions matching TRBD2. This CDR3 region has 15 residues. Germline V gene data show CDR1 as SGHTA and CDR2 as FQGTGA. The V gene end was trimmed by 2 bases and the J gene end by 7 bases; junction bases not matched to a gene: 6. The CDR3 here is CASSLLAGVSNEQFF. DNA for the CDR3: TGTGCCAGCAGCTTATTAGCGGGAGTGTCGAATGAGCAGTTCTTC.

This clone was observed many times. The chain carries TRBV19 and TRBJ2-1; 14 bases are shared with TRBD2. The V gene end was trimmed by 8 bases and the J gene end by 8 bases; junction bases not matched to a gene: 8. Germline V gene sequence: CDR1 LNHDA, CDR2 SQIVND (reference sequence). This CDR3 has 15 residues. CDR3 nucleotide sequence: TGTGCCAGTTCTCCGGGGACTAGCGGGGGTGATGAGCAGTTCTTC. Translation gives CASSPGTSGGDEQFF. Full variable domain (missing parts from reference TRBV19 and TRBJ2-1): DGGITQSPKYLFRKEGQNVTLSCEQNLNHDAMYWYRQDPGQGLRLIYYSQIVNDFQKGDIAEGYSVSREKKESFPLTVTSAQKNPTAFYLCASSPGTSGGDEQFFGPGTRLTVL.

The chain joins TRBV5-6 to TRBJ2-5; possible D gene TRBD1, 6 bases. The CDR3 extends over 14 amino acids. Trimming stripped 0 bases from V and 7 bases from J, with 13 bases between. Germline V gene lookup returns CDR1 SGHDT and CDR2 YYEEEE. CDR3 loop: CASSLDQGQGTQYF. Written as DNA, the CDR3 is TGTGCCAGCAGCTTGGACCAGGGGCAGGGGACCCAGTACTTC.

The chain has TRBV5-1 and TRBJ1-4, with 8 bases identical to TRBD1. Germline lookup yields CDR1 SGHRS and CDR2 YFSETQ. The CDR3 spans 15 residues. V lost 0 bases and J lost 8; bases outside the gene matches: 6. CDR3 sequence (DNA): TGCGCCAGCAGCTTGGCCCTGACAGGGGAAGAAAAACTGTTTTTT. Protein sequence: CASSLALTGEEKLFF.

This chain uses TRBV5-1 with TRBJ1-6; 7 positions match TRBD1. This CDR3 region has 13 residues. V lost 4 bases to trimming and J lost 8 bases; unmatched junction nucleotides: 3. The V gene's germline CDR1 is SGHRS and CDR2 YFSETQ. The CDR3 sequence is CASSVRGDSPLHF. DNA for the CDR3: TGCGCCAGCAGCGTCAGGGGGGATTCACCCCTCCACTTT. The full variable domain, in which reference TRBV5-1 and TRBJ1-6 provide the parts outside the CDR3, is KAGVTQTPRYLIKTRGQQVTLSCSPISGHRSVSWYQQTPGQGLQFLFEYFSETQRNKGNFPGRFSGRQFSNSRSEMNVSTLELGDSALYLCASSVRGDSPLHFGNGTRLTVT.

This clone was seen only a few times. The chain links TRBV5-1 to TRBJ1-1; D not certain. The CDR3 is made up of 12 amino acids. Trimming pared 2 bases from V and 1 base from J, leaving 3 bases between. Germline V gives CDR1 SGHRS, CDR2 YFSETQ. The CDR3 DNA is TGCGCCAGCAGCTTCGGGAACACTGAAGCTTTCTTT. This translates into CASSFGNTEAFF.

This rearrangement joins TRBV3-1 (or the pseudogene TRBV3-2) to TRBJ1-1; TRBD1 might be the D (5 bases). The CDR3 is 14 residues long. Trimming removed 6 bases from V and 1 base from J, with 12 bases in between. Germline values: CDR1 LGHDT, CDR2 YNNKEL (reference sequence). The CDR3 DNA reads TGTGCCAGCAGGCTGGGGGAGGGGAACACTGAAGCTTTCTTT. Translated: CASRLGEGNTEAFF.

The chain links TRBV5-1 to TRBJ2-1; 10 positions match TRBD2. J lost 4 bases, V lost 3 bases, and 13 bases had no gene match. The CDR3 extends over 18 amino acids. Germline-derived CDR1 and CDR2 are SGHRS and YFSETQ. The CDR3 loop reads CASSWGLASGRGYNEQFF. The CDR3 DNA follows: TGCGCCAGCAGCTGGGGTCTGGCTAGCGGGAGAGGGTACAATGAGCAGTTCTTC.

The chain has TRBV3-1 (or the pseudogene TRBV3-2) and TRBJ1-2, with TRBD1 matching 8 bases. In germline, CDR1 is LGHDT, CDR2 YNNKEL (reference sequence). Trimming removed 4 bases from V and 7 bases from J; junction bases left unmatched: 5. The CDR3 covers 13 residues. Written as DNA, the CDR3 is TGTGCCAGCAGCCGAGGACAGGGTGGTGGCTACACCTTC. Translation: CASSRGQGGGYTF.

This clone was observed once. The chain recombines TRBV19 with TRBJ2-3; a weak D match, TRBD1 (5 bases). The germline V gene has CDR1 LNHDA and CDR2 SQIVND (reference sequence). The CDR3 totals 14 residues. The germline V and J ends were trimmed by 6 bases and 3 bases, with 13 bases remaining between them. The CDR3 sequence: CASRPRGRTDTQYF. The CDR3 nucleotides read TGTGCCAGTAGACCTAGGGGTCGGACAGATACGCAGTATTTT. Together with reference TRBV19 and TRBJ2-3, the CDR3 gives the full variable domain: DGGITQSPKYLFRKEGQNVTLSCEQNLNHDAMYWYRQDPGQGLRLIYYSQIVNDFQKGDIAEGYSVSREKKESFPLTVTSAQKNPTAFYLCASRPRGRTDTQYFGPGTRLTVL.

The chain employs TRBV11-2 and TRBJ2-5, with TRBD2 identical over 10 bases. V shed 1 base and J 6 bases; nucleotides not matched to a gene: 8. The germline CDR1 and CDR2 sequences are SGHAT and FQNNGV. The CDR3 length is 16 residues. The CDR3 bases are TGTGCCAGCAGCTTAGTAAGCGGGGGGGCCTCCCAGACCCAGTACTTC. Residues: CASSLVSGGASQTQYF.

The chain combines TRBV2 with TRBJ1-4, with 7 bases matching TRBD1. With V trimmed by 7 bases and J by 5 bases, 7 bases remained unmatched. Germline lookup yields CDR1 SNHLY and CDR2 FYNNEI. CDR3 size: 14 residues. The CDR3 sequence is CASNRDRRNEKLFF. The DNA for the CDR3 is TGTGCCAGCAACCGGGACAGAAGAAATGAAAAACTGTTTTTT.

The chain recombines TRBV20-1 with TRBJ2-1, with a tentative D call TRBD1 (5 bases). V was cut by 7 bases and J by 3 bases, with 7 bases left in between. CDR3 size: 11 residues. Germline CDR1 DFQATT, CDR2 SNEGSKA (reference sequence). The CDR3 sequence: CSVQDYNEQFF. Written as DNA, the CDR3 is TGCAGTGTACAGGACTACAATGAGCAGTTCTTC.

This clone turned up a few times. CDR3 bases: TGTGCCAGCAGCTTAATGGCGGGATTCTCCTACGAGCAGTACTTC. Amino acids: CASSLMAGFSYEQYF. V is TRBV7-2 and J is TRBJ2-7; maybe TRBD2 (6 bases). Germline CDR1 reads SGHTA; CDR2 reads FQGNSA. Trimming left V 2 bases short and J 0 bases short, with 11 bases between. The CDR3 runs 15 residues.

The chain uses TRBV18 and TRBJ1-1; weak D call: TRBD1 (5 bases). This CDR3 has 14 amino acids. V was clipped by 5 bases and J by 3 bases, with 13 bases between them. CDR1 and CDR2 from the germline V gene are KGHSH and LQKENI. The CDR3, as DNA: TGTGCCAGCTCAGGGGGGACGCGGGACACTGAAGCTTTCTTT. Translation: CASSGGTRDTEAFF.

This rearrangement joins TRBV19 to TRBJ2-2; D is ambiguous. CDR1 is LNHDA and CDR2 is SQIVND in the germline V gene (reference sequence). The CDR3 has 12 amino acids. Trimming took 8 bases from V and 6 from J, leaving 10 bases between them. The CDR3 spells CASQFYSGELFF. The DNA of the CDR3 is TGTGCCAGTCAGTTTTATTCCGGGGAGCTGTTTTTT.

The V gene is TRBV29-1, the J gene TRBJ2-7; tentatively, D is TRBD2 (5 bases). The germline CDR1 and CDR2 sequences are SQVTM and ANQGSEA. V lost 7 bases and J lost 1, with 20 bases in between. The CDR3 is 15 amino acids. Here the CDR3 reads CSARSGRSVSYEQYF. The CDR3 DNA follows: TGCAGCGCCCGGTCCGGGCGTAGCGTATCCTACGAGCAGTACTTC.

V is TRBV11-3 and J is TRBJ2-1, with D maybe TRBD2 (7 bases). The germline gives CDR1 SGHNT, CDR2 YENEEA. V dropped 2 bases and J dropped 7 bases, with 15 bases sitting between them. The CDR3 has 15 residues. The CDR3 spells CASSLMGGGGNEQFF. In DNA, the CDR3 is TGTGCCAGCAGCTTAATGGGGGGGGGCGGAAATGAGCAGTTCTTC.

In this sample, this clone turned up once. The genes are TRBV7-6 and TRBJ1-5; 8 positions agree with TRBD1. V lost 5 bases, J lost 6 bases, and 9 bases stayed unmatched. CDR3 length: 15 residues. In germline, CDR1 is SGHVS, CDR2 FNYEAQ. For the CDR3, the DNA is TGTGCCAGCAGCGCCGGACAGGGCGTGGGTCAGCCCCAGCATTTT. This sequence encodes CASSAGQGVGQPQHF.

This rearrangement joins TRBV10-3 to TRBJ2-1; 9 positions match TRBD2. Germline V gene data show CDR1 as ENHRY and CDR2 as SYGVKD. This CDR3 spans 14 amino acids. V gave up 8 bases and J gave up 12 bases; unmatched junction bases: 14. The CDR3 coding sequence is TGTGCCATCGGTTGGTTAGCGGGGGATCCGAGGCAGTTCTTC. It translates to CAIGWLAGDPRQFF.

CDR3 sequence (DNA): TGTGCCAGCAGCCAACGAGACAGGGGCTCTGAAGCTTTCTTT. Translating gives CASSQRDRGSEAFF. V usage is TRBV3-1 (or the pseudogene TRBV3-2) and J usage is TRBJ1-1; 8 bases match TRBD1. Germline-derived CDR1 and CDR2 are LGHDT and YNNKEL (reference sequence). V gave up 2 bases and J gave up 6 bases; unmatched junction bases: 5. CDR3 size: 14 residues.

Written as DNA, the CDR3 is TGTGCCAGCAGCCCCCTCCTAGGGGGCGGGCGGTACCAAGAGACCCAGTACTTC. It encodes CASSPLLGGGRYQETQYF. The chain recombines TRBV7-6 with TRBJ2-5; 7 bases match TRBD1. This CDR3 has 18 amino acids. Germline V CDR1 and CDR2: SGHVS, FNYEAQ. Trimming took 5 bases from V and 0 from J; bases not matched to a gene: 15.

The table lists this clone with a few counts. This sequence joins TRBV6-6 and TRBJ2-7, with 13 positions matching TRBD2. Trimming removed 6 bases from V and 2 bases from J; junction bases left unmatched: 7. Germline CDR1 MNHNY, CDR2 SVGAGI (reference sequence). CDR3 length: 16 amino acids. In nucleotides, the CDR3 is TGTGCCAGCAGAAAACCCGGACTAGCGGGAGCCTACGAGCAGTACTTC. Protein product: CASRKPGLAGAYEQYF.